These T cell receptor beta chains were read from a single sample in a study of blood T cells in healthy people across ages. One entry per CDR3 protein results from TCRdb running MiXCR on the 5' RACE reads. This table holds about 1,800,000 distinct CDR3 sequences, 25% to 30% found once. Sequenced material: blood. Receptors originate from a woman aged 30 to 39 in good health. The CDR3 runs from the conserved cysteine through the conserved F or W. The D gene is left open where the match is weak. A row's size may be missing; if present it is once, few, many or a size class.

j_gene,abundance,d_gene,v_gene,CDR3aa,CDR3nt
TRBJ2-2,few,.,TRBV5-1,CASSLRRSNTGELFF,TGCGCCAGCAGCCTTCGGAGGTCGAACACCGGGGAGCTGTTTTTT
TRBJ1-2,few,TRBD1,TRBV6-1,CASSPHETGGTYGYTF,TGTGCCAGCAGTCCGCATGAAACAGGGGGAACCTATGGCTACACCTTC
TRBJ2-5,.,.,TRBV4-2,CASSASLRVWAEGTQYF,TGTGCCAGCAGCGCCTCTCTTAGGGTGTGGGCCGAAGGGACCCAGTACTTC
TRBJ2-5,.,TRBD1,TRBV20-1,CSARDGTGRETQYF,TGCAGTGCTAGAGATGGGACAGGTCGGGAGACCCAGTACTTC
TRBJ2-1,few,.,TRBV29-1,CSVEGVVSSYNEQFF,TGCAGCGTTGAAGGTGTCGTTAGCTCGTACAATGAGCAGTTCTTC
TRBJ1-4,.,TRBD1,TRBV20-1,CSAPGTDNEKLFF,TGCAGTGCACCAGGGACAGATAATGAAAAACTGTTTTTT
TRBJ1-2,.,.,TRBV11-2,CASTKGEGYYGHTF,TGTGCCAGCACCAAAGGAGAGGGCTACTATGGCCACACCTTC
TRBJ1-4,.,TRBD1,TRBV7-9,CASSSQGVANEKLFF,TGTGCCAGCAGCTCCCAGGGGGTAGCTAATGAAAAACTGTTTTTT
TRBJ1-2,.,.,TRBV25-1,CASSKSGWGVGGYTF,TGTGCCAGCAGTAAATCGGGGTGGGGGGTTGGAGGCTACACCTTC
TRBJ2-7,.,.,TRBV20-1,CSVAEGSYEQYF,TGCAGCGTAGCGGAGGGTTCCTACGAGCAGTACTTC
TRBJ1-4,few,TRBD1,TRBV15,CATSPTGGTNEKLFF,TGTGCCACCAGTCCCACAGGGGGGACTAATGAAAAACTGTTTTTT
TRBJ2-3,few,TRBD2,TRBV6-5,CTSSYWGLASTDTQYF,TGTACCAGCAGTTACTGGGGACTAGCGAGCACAGATACGCAGTATTTT
TRBJ1-5,few,TRBD1,TRBV12-3/TRBV12-4,CASRPQGAGSGNQPPHF,TGTGCCAGCAGGCCACAGGGGGCCGGGAGCGGCAATCAGCCCCCGCATTTT
TRBJ2-2,.,TRBD2,TRBV7-2,CASSPGLAGANTGELFF,TGTGCCAGCAGCCCCGGACTAGCGGGGGCGAACACCGGGGAGCTGTTTTTT
TRBJ2-3,.,TRBD2,TRBV12-3/TRBV12-4,CANGEWGGSTDTQYF,TGTGCCAACGGCGAGTGGGGGGGAAGCACAGATACGCAGTATTTT
TRBJ2-1,once,TRBD2,TRBV7-2,CTSSRTGTSGNNEQFF,TGTACCAGCAGCCGTACCGGGACTAGCGGGAACAATGAGCAGTTCTTC
TRBJ2-3,.,.,TRBV14,CASSQGGRATQYF,TGTGCCAGCAGCCAGGGTGGTAGAGCCACGCAGTATTTT
TRBJ1-2,few,.,TRBV18,CASSEGTKDYGYTF,TGTGCCAGCTCCGAAGGGACTAAGGACTATGGCTACACCTTC
TRBJ2-7,.,.,TRBV28,CASSTTGSAYEQYF,TGTGCCAGCAGTACAACAGGGAGCGCCTACGAGCAGTACTTC
TRBJ2-3,.,TRBD2,TRBV6-6,CASSYERGRGDTQYF,TGTGCCAGCAGTTACGAACGGGGGAGGGGAGATACGCAGTATTTT
TRBJ2-1,many,.,TRBV7-2,CASSLVTNEQFF,TGTGCCAGCAGCTTAGTCACAAATGAGCAGTTCTTC
TRBJ1-2,few,.,TRBV6-5,CASSYKGLGYTF,TGTGCCAGCAGTTATAAAGGGCTAGGCTACACCTTC
TRBJ2-1,many,.,TRBV12-3/TRBV12-4,CASSSGEQFF,TGTGCCAGCAGTTCGGGAGAGCAGTTCTTC
TRBJ1-4,few,TRBD1,TRBV12-3/TRBV12-4,CASSLADRGPVKLFF,TGTGCCAGCAGTTTAGCGGACAGGGGGCCGGTAAAACTGTTTTTT
TRBJ2-7,few,TRBD2,TRBV7-2,CASSLEAVTSHEQYF,TGTGCCAGCAGCTTAGAGGCTGTGACTAGCCACGAGCAGTACTTC
TRBJ2-7,many,.,TRBV5-1,CASSSNPQSSYEQYF,TGCGCCAGCAGCTCCAACCCACAGAGCTCCTACGAGCAGTACTTC
TRBJ2-7,few,.,TRBV7-9,CASSLSPGQQSGVGYEQYF,TGTGCCAGCAGCTTATCGCCGGGACAGCAGAGCGGGGTGGGCTACGAGCAGTACTTC
TRBJ2-3,.,TRBD2,TRBV10-2,CASSGDGGITDTQYF,TGCGCCAGCAGTGGTGACGGGGGGATCACAGATACGCAGTATTTT
TRBJ1-1,few,TRBD1,TRBV5-1,CASSLPTGTATEAFF,TGCGCCAGCAGCTTGCCCACCGGGACAGCTACTGAAGCTTTCTTT
TRBJ2-7,many,TRBD1,TRBV6-6,CASTRDRGVYEQYF,TGTGCCAGCACCCGGGACAGGGGGGTCTACGAGCAGTACTTC
TRBJ1-1,.,TRBD1,TRBV27,CASSSFPGQGNTEAFF,TGTGCCAGCAGTTCATTTCCGGGACAGGGTAACACTGAAGCTTTCTTT
TRBJ2-3,few,.,TRBV2,CASSEPNTDTQYF,TGTGCCAGCAGTGAACCCAACACAGATACGCAGTATTTT
TRBJ2-7,.,TRBD1,TRBV6-5,CASSYDRAHSYEQYF,TGTGCCAGCAGTTACGACAGGGCCCACTCCTACGAGCAGTACTTC
TRBJ2-7,few,.,TRBV6-2/TRBV6-3,CASGDSAFYEQYF,TGTGCCAGCGGTGACTCCGCCTTCTACGAGCAGTACTTC
TRBJ1-1,few,.,TRBV6-5,CASSNRVYTEAFF,TGTGCCAGCAGTAACAGGGTTTACACTGAAGCTTTCTTT
TRBJ2-7,few,TRBD2,TRBV7-2,CASSRTSGRYEQYF,TGTGCCAGCAGCCGGACTAGCGGACGCTACGAGCAGTACTTC
TRBJ2-2,.,.,TRBV7-9,CAGSAWVVAGELFF,TGTGCCGGCAGCGCTTGGGTGGTTGCCGGGGAGCTGTTTTTT
TRBJ2-7,.,.,TRBV6-6,CASRTRGSYEQYF,TGTGCCAGCAGGACCAGGGGATCCTACGAGCAGTACTTC
TRBJ2-3,.,.,TRBV7-2,CASSLVLGQSYGYF,TGTGCCAGCAGCTTAGTACTTGGACAGAGTTATGGGTATTTT
TRBJ2-3,.,TRBD2,TRBV2,CARPGLVPDTQYF,TGTGCCAGGCCGGGACTAGTACCAGATACGCAGTATTTT
TRBJ2-3,.,TRBD2,TRBV29-1,CSVDPLTSGIDTQYF,TGCAGCGTTGACCCTCTGACTAGCGGGATTGATACGCAGTATTTT
TRBJ2-1,few,TRBD2,TRBV7-2,CASSLGGGLGEQFF,TGTGCCAGCAGCTTAGGCGGGGGGCTGGGTGAGCAGTTCTTC
TRBJ2-7,few,TRBD2,TRBV5-1,CASSLVTSGAVGYEQYF,TGCGCCAGCAGCTTGGTGACTAGCGGGGCTGTCGGCTACGAGCAGTACTTC